Shown below are 9 T cell receptor beta chains from a single sample sequenced in a study of T cell repertoires in cytomegalovirus infection (dated by TCRdb to between 2018 and 2021). The instrument given in TCRdb is Illumina HiSeq 1500. TCRdb reanalyzed the raw reads on its own, using fastp at Q25 for trimming and MiXCR for clone calling, and kept in-frame beta chains. Identical CDR3 protein sequences are pooled into one entry, listed with their most common genes and DNA. In this sample the table shows 250,000 to 300,000 distinct CDR3 sequences, under 30% of which occur a single time. The ten largest clones capture approximately 15% of the sample. Sequencing input: PBMCs. The receptors here all came from a human donor in good health (CMV status not recorded). Some clones in this sample may be carry-over from other donors' samples.

In its sample, this clonotype was seen a few times. The chain links TRBV5-1 to TRBJ2-3; TRBD1 matches at 7 bases. This CDR3 region has 16 residues. Germline CDR1 and CDR2: SGHRS and YFSETQ. With V trimmed by 0 bases and J by 0 bases, 4 bases remained unmatched. The CDR3 nucleotides are TGCGCCAGCAGCTTGGGACAGGGAGACAGCACAGATACGCAGTATTTT. It specifies CASSLGQGDSTDTQYF.

This clonotype was found a few times. This chain uses TRBV29-1 with TRBJ2-5; possible D gene TRBD1, 6 bases. The CDR3 covers 12 residues. Trimming removed 6 bases from V and 3 bases from J, with 11 bases in between. In germline, CDR1 is SQVTM, CDR2 ANQGSEA. The CDR3 loop is CSVFSGEETQYF. The CDR3 bases are TGCAGCGTATTCTCAGGGGAAGAGACCCAGTACTTC.

V gene TRBV24-1 combines with J gene TRBJ2-1; D uncertain. CDR1 is KGHDR, CDR2 SFDVKD, per germline. The CDR3 contains 13 residues. Trimming left V 5 bases short and J 6 bases short, with 10 bases between. CDR3 bases: TGTGCCACCAGTGTCGACGCGAGCAATGAGCAGTTCTTC. It translates to CATSVDASNEQFF.

In this sample, this clonotype turned up a few times. The genes are TRBV7-2 and TRBJ2-7; 7 bases fit TRBD2. The CDR3 is 13 residues long. V lost 5 bases and J lost 4; bases outside the gene matches: 5. CDR1 is SGHTA, CDR2 FQGNSA, per germline. The CDR3 here is CASSKLAKYEQYF. CDR3 nucleotide sequence: TGTGCCAGCAGCAAACTAGCGAAGTACGAGCAGTACTTC.

This clonotype was counted a few times. V usage is TRBV7-8 and J usage is TRBJ2-3, with D uncertain. This CDR3 comprises 13 residues. Germline assignment: CDR1 SGHVS and CDR2 FQNEAQ. V was shortened by 1 base and J by 5 bases, with 7 bases between the two germline ends. The CDR3 DNA reads as TGTGCCAGCAGCTTAGATGTTGGAGATACGCAGTATTTT. Translating it yields CASSLDVGDTQYF.

The J gene is TRBJ1-5, the V gene TRBV2; a possible D gene is TRBD1 (5 bases). CDR1 and CDR2 (germline): SNHLY, FYNNEI. The V gene lost 7 bases and the J gene lost 9 bases, with 16 bases spanning the gap. CDR3 length: 13 residues. The CDR3 nucleotides are TGTGCCAGCAACGATAATGGGGCTGGGCCCCAGCATTTT. It translates to CASNDNGAGPQHF.

V is TRBV12-3 or TRBV12-4 and J is TRBJ2-7; 8 nucleotides agree with TRBD1. V lost 6 bases to trimming and J lost 2 bases; unmatched junction nucleotides: 6. The CDR3 runs 14 residues. CDR3 sequence: CASSPSRGPYEQYF. The DNA for the CDR3 is TGTGCCAGCAGCCCGTCCAGGGGGCCCTACGAGCAGTACTTC.

This clonotype has more than one count but fewer than ten. The V and J genes are TRBV6-2 or TRBV6-3 and TRBJ2-1; D is ambiguous. V was clipped by 6 bases and J by 9 bases, with 18 bases between them. CDR1 and CDR2 from the germline V gene are MNHEY and SVGEGT. The CDR3 contains 14 residues. The CDR3 nucleotides are TGTGCCAGCAGCGGCCTCTTCGGTTATACTGAGCAGTTCTTC. Translating it yields CASSGLFGYTEQFF.

The chain employs TRBV6-5 and TRBJ1-5; D uncertain. The germline gives CDR1 MNHEY, CDR2 SVGAGI. V dropped 5 bases and J dropped 4 bases, with 15 bases sitting between them. The CDR3 has 15 residues. CDR3 bases: TGTGCCAGCAGTCCTTCGGGGAGTAGGAATCAGCCCCAGCATTTT. Translation: CASSPSGSRNQPQHF.